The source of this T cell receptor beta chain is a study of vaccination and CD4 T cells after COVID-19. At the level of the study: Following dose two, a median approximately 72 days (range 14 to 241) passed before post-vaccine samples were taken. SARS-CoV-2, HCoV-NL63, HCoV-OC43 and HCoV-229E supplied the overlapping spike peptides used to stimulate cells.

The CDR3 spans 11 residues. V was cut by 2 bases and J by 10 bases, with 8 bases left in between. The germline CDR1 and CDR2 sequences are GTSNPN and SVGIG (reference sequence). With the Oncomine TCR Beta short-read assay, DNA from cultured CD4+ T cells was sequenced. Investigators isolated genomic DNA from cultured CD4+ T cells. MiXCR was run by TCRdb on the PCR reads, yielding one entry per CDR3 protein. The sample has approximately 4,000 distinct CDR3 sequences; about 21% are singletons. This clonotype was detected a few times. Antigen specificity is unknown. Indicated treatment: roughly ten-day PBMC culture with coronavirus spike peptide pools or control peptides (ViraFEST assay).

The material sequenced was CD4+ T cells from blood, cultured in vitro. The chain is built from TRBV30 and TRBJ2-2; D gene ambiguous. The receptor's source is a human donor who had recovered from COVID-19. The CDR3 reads CAWSSAEELFF. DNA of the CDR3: TGTGCCTGGAGTTCCGCCGAGGAGCTGTTTTTT.